This T cell receptor beta chain was recovered during a study of blood T cell repertoires in COVID-19. About the study: Samples representing acute and convalescent COVID-19 were sourced from the United States, Italy and Spain. The cDNA or gDNA used as material had been derived from T cells, B-cell-depleted T cells, or PBMCs.

This clone was observed a single time. The V end lost 5 bases, the J end lost 14 bases, and 20 bases lay between the germline ends. The CDR3 totals 13 residues. Germline values: CDR1 SEHNR, CDR2 FQNEAQ (reference sequence). How the authors handled the data: How many nucleated cells were present was estimated from reference gene primer amplification. Measured with immunoSEQ multiplex PCR; TCRdb has only the in-frame clones, and not every one. The DNA was the basis for D and trimming; V, J and clone size are from that table. There are approximately 160,000 clones in the sample; approximately 82% occur only once, and roughly 13% lies in the top ten.

This TCR was recovered from a man between 65 and 85 years old who had recovered from COVID-19. This chain uses TRBV7-9 with TRBJ2-3; no firm D call. The sequencing sample was made of peripheral blood. Written as DNA, the CDR3 is TGTGCCAGCAGCGAACGTGTTGATACCCGAGGGTATTTT. Its protein is CASSERVDTRGYF.